This TCR beta chain was obtained from a study of cytomegalovirus exposure and HLA in healthy donors. Findings and caveats of the study: The likely explanation for a cluster of highly shared sequence variants was sequencing artifact.

Amplification used 60 Vbeta primers and 13 Jbeta primers. Authors' analysis steps: There were around 80 million unique TCR beta chains by a later count, and 10 million to 12 million of them were shared. Some clones are missing from TCRdb's copy, which holds only in-frame ones; the method was immunoSEQ multiplex PCR. The DNA gave D and trimming, while V, J and clone size come from that table. This sample has more than 150,000 clones, with approximately 84% found just once. The CDR3 runs 14 residues. The V segment lost 3 bases and the J segment 4 bases; nucleotides outside the gene matches: 3. Germline CDR1 reads SGHRS; CDR2 reads YFSETQ. On this clone: Antigen: not known.

This clonotype was obtained from a man aged 50-60 years in good health and CMV-seronegative. The chain links TRBV5-1 to TRBJ2-7; 11 bases align to TRBD1. Sample: PBMCs. CDR3 sequence (DNA): TGCGCCAGCAGCTGGGGGACAGGGGGATACGAGCAGTACTTC. Amino acids: CASSWGTGGYEQYF.